What follows are 9 T cell receptor beta chains derived from one specimen sequenced in a study of blood T cell repertoires in COVID-19. Sequencing used immunoSEQ multiplex PCR; TCRdb keeps in-frame clones, though not all of them. The sample has approximately 290,000 clones; 87% are singletons. The sequenced sample was peripheral blood. All receptors come from a man younger than 35 with active or convalescent COVID-19.

This chain joins TRBV5-4 and TRBJ2-3; D is possibly TRBD2 (5 bases). Trimming pared 0 bases from V and 6 bases from J, leaving 11 bases between. The CDR3 loop spans 14 amino acids. Germline CDR1 SGHNT, CDR2 YYREEE (reference sequence). The CDR3 bases are TGTGCCAGCAGCTTGGTAGTGGCTAGCGATACGCAGTATTTT. This gives the protein CASSLVVASDTQYF.

The chain combines TRBV18 with TRBJ2-1, with TRBD2 identical over 11 bases. CDR1 and CDR2 from the germline V gene are KGHSH and LQKENI. The CDR3 loop spans 15 amino acids. V was clipped by 6 bases and J by 4 bases; unmatched bases: 5. The CDR3 nucleotides are TGTGCCAGCTCGCTGGGACTAGCGGAGTACAATGAGCAGTTCTTC. As protein: CASSLGLAEYNEQFF.

This clone turned up a few times. This chain joins TRBV4-1 and TRBJ1-5; 7 bases map to TRBD1. With V trimmed by 3 bases and J by 2 bases, 4 bases remained unmatched. This CDR3 contains 15 residues. Germline V lookup: CDR1 MGHRA, CDR2 YSYEKL. The CDR3 DNA follows: TGCGCCAGCAGCCACAGACAGGGCGGCAATCAGCCCCAGCATTTT. Translating it yields CASSHRQGGNQPQHF.

This clone was seen just once. The chain combines TRBV7-9 with TRBJ1-6; TRBD1 aligns across 7 bases. The CDR3 runs to 12 residues. Per germline, CDR1 SEHNR and CDR2 FQNEAQ (reference sequence). V shed 11 bases, J shed 10 bases, and the junction held 8 bases outside the gene matches. Here the CDR3 DNA reads TGTGCCGGACAGGATCGTGGGTCACCCCTCCACTTT. Its protein is CAGQDRGSPLHF.

Here the CDR3 DNA reads TGTGCCAGCAGCCGACTCAGGGGGCGAACTAATAGGGAGACCCAGTACTTC. Its protein product is CASSRLRGRTNRETQYF. The chain combines TRBV9 with TRBJ2-5; 8 nucleotides line up with TRBD1. The V segment lost 4 bases and the J segment 5 bases; nucleotides outside the gene matches: 16. Per the germline V gene, CDR1 is SGDLS and CDR2 is YYNGEE. This CDR3 has 17 amino acids.

The chain employs TRBV25-1 and TRBJ2-3; D is undetermined. From germline, CDR1 is MGHDK and CDR2 SYGVNS. Trimming shortened V by 4 bases and J by 3 bases, and 8 bases separated the two germline ends. The CDR3 runs to 13 residues. In DNA form, the CDR3 reads TGTGCCAGCAGTGTAGGCGGAACAGATACGCAGTATTTT. It codes for CASSVGGTDTQYF.

The rearrangement joins TRBV12-3 or TRBV12-4 to TRBJ2-3; D gene ambiguous. The CDR3 is 13 amino acids. The ends were cut back, 1 base at V and 1 base at J, with 3 bases in the middle. The CDR3 here is CASSLERTDTQYF. As DNA, the CDR3 is TGTGCCAGCAGTTTAGAGCGCACAGATACGCAGTATTTT.

The CDR3 region has the DNA TGTGCCACAGGAACCGGGGAGCTGTTTTTT. This encodes CATGTGELFF. The chain links TRBV2 to TRBJ2-2; D unresolved. The CDR3 totals 10 residues. CDR1 is SNHLY, CDR2 FYNNEI, per germline. The ends were cut back, 10 bases at V and 5 bases at J, with 5 bases in the middle.

This clone came up a few times. V and J are TRBV2 and TRBJ2-3; D may be TRBD1 (6 bases). The V gene lost 6 bases and the J gene lost 5 bases, with 15 bases spanning the gap. CDR3 size: 14 residues. Per germline, CDR1 SNHLY and CDR2 FYNNEI. CDR3 sequence reads: CASSLTRGRDTQYF. The CDR3 DNA reads as TGTGCCAGCAGCCTTACAAGGGGGAGAGATACGCAGTATTTT.